The 11 T cell receptor beta chains listed next were all sequenced from one sample in a study of blood T cell repertoires in COVID-19. Produced via immunoSEQ multiplex PCR; TCRdb's table is partial and in-frame only. The table shows some 300,000 clones, with 89% occurring only once. The sequencing sample was made of PBMCs or T cells enriched from blood (not recorded which). The receptors come from a woman aged 35 to 49 who had recovered from COVID-19.

This chain joins TRBV15 and TRBJ2-5; D is undetermined. Looked up from germline, CDR1 is LNHNV and CDR2 is YYDKDF (reference sequence). Trimming took 3 bases from V and 5 from J, leaving 25 bases between them. The CDR3 is 18 residues long. The CDR3, as DNA: TGTGCCACCAGCAGTCCACCCGGAGCGTTAGTTTTCCGGGAGACCCAGTACTTC. It translates to CATSSPPGALVFRETQYF.

The chain couples TRBV2 to TRBJ1-1; 9 bases align to TRBD1. The CDR3 extends over 14 amino acids. CDR1 SNHLY and CDR2 FYNNEI come from the germline V gene. V lost 5 bases to trimming and J lost 6 bases; unmatched junction nucleotides: 7. The CDR3 sequence is CASSSIQGASEAFF. In nucleotides, the CDR3 is TGTGCCAGCAGTTCAATACAGGGGGCATCTGAAGCTTTCTTT.

The V and J genes are TRBV7-8 and TRBJ2-7, with TRBD2 matching over 7 bases. Losses at the gene ends were 1 base for V and 5 bases for J; bases not matched to a gene: 8. CDR1 and CDR2 from the germline V gene are SGHVS and FQNEAQ. The CDR3 contains 15 residues. CDR3 amino acids: CASSLVGGGPHEQYF. CDR3 nucleotides: TGTGCCAGCAGCTTAGTTGGGGGAGGGCCTCACGAGCAGTACTTC.

J is TRBJ1-3 and V is TRBV5-1; 9 nucleotides align to TRBD1. CDR1 and CDR2 (germline): SGHRS, YFSETQ. The CDR3 contains 16 residues. Trimming removed 3 bases from V and 4 bases from J; junction bases left unmatched: 8. The CDR3 region is CASSYNTGGVGNTIYF. For the CDR3, the DNA is TGCGCCAGCAGCTACAATACAGGGGGCGTCGGAAACACCATATATTTT.

The chain joins TRBV27 to TRBJ2-7; D is unclear. Looked up from germline, CDR1 is MNHEY and CDR2 is SMNVEV (reference sequence). V shed 0 bases and J shed 4 bases, with 7 bases lying between them. The CDR3 totals 13 residues. In DNA form, the CDR3 reads TGTGCCAGCAGTTTATCACTTTCTTACGAGCAGTACTTC. This encodes CASSLSLSYEQYF.

The rearrangement links TRBV4-1 to TRBJ1-2; 10 nucleotides line up with TRBD1. From germline, CDR1 is MGHRA and CDR2 YSYEKL. With V trimmed by 3 bases and J by 7 bases, 11 bases remained unmatched. CDR3 length: 16 amino acids. The CDR3 sequence is CASSHGTGEDSFGYTF. CDR3 coding DNA: TGCGCCAGCAGCCACGGGACAGGGGAAGATTCTTTTGGCTACACCTTC.

This sequence joins TRBV30 and TRBJ1-1, with D unresolved. V lost 5 bases and J 1 base, leaving 8 bases between the germline ends. Per germline, CDR1 GTSNPN and CDR2 SVGIG (reference sequence). The length of the CDR3 is 12 residues. The CDR3 nucleotides are TGTGCCTGGGGAACAGAGAACACTGAAGCTTTCTTT. Translating it yields CAWGTENTEAFF. The full variable domain, rest sourced from reference TRBV30 and TRBJ1-1, is SQTIHQWPATLVQPVGSPLSLECTVEGTSNPNLYWYRQAAGRGLQLLFYSVGIGQISSEVPQNLSASRPQDRQFILSSKKLLLSDSGFYLCAWGTENTEAFFGQGTRLTVV.

This chain links TRBV30 with TRBJ1-6, with TRBD1 matching over 8 bases. Germline values: CDR1 GTSNPN, CDR2 SVGIG (reference sequence). V shed 2 bases, J shed 10 bases, and the junction held 10 bases outside the gene matches. The CDR3 has 15 amino acids. The CDR3 nucleotides read TGTGCCTGGAGTCCGGGTTCAGGGGGCGGATCACCCCTCCACTTT. It encodes CAWSPGSGGGSPLHF.

The sample holds a few counts of this clone. The CDR3 spells CASSQEFPRGTEAFF. The CDR3 region has the DNA TGTGCCAGCAGCCAAGAGTTCCCTCGAGGCACTGAAGCTTTCTTT. V usage is TRBV3-1 (or the pseudogene TRBV3-2) and J usage is TRBJ1-1; D is uncertain. V was shortened by 0 bases and J by 4 bases, with 12 bases between the two germline ends. Germline V CDR1 and CDR2: LGHDT, YNNKEL (reference sequence). The length of the CDR3 is 15 residues.

The V gene is TRBV4-3, the J gene TRBJ1-6; 7 positions agree with TRBD1. CDR1 and CDR2 (germline): LGHNA, YSLEER. J lost 8 bases, V lost 1 base, and 2 bases had no gene match. The CDR3 is 14 residues long. The CDR3 loop is CASSQATGHSPLHF. CDR3 sequence (DNA): TGCGCCAGCAGCCAAGCGACAGGGCATTCACCCCTCCACTTT.

The chain is built from TRBV10-2 and TRBJ2-1; D gene uncertain. The CDR3 spans 15 residues. Germline V CDR1 and CDR2: WSHSY, SAAADI. V shed 2 bases and J shed 3 bases, with 11 bases lying between them. The CDR3 bases are TGCGCCAGCAGTGAGAAGTTAGAAATCTACAATGAGCAGTTCTTC. It specifies CASSEKLEIYNEQFF.